The next 3 T cell receptor beta chains were all read from a single sample in a study of blood T cell repertoires in COVID-19. The protocol was immunoSEQ multiplex PCR, while the TCRdb copy is restricted to in-frame clones and leaves out a portion. The sample carries about 220,000 clones, around 86% recorded once. The specimen was PBMCs or T cells enriched from blood (not recorded which). These receptors were taken from a woman in her thirties or forties with acute COVID-19.

V gene TRBV3-1 (or the pseudogene TRBV3-2) combines with J gene TRBJ2-2, with 7 nucleotides matching TRBD1. Trimming cost V 7 bases and J 1 base; bases outside gene matches: 6. CDR3 length: 15 residues. Per germline, CDR1 LGHDT and CDR2 YNNKEL (reference sequence). The CDR3 protein is CASTWTGRNTGELFF. In nucleotides, the CDR3 is TGTGCCAGCACCTGGACAGGTCGGAACACCGGGGAGCTGTTTTTT.

The J gene is TRBJ1-5, the V gene TRBV9; 8 positions match TRBD1. Germline V lookup: CDR1 SGDLS, CDR2 YYNGEE. J was trimmed by 1 base and V by 4 bases; bases with no gene match: 4. The CDR3 has 15 residues. CDR3 DNA sequence: TGTGCCAGCAGCTCCGGGACAGGCAGCAATCAGCCCCAGCATTTT. Translation gives CASSSGTGSNQPQHF.

The rearrangement joins TRBV5-1 to TRBJ1-1, with 7 bases identical to TRBD1. The length of the CDR3 is 14 residues. The germline CDR1 and CDR2 sequences are SGHRS and YFSETQ. The V segment lost 4 bases and the J segment 1 base; nucleotides outside the gene matches: 4. The CDR3 nucleotides read TGCGCCAGCAGCATAAGGACAGGGAACACTGAAGCTTTCTTT. Protein: CASSIRTGNTEAFF.